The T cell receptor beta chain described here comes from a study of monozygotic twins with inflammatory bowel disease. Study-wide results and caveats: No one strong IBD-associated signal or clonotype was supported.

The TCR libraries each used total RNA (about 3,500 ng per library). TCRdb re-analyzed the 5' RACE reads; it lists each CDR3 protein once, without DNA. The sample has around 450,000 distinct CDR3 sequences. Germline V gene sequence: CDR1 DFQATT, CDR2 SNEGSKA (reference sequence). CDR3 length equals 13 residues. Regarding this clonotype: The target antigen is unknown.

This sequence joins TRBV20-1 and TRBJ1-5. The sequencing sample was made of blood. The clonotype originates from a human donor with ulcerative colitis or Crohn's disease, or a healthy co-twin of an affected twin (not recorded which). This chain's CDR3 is CSASRDFNQPQHF.